The entry below describes one T cell receptor beta chain. No antigen is known for it. This record comes from a study of identical twins. Via MiXCR, TCRdb re-called the 5' RACE reads, giving one row per CDR3 protein. The table has hundreds of thousands of distinct CDR3 sequences, about 20% seen once. Whole-study results and caveats: Invariant MAIT and iNKT cells may have partly biased zero-insertion analyses.

Trimming removed 3 bases from V and 2 bases from J, with 8 bases in between. Per germline, CDR1 SGHRS and CDR2 YFSETQ. CDR3 length: 14 amino acids. The same sample was also studied in work on T cells expressing NK-cell markers. That source adds: Sorted CD3+CD56-NKG2C+, CD3+CD56+NKG2C- and CD3+CD56+NKG2C+ T cells were the source of the TCR beta repertoires. Restriction of sorting to alpha-beta TCR T cells was accomplished in several experiments using an anti-gamma-delta TCR antibody. Researchers report these clonotypes also headed the CD3+CD56-NKG2C+ fraction in a few donors.

Sequenced material: PBMCs. The sequence derives from a woman aged 18-29 years in good health. The V gene is TRBV5-1, the J gene TRBJ2-2; D is undetermined. The CDR3 protein is CASSSDPNTGELFF. The CDR3 region has the DNA TGCGCCAGCAGCTCTGATCCCAACACCGGGGAGCTGTTTTTT.